This section outlines one TCR beta chain sequence together with its context. Germline assignment: CDR1 GTSNPN and CDR2 SVGIG (reference sequence). The germline V and J ends were trimmed by 2 bases and 7 bases, with 12 bases remaining between them. This CDR3 is built from 14 residues. These data are taken from a study of blood T cell repertoires in COVID-19. TCRdb's table, derived via immunoSEQ multiplex PCR, lists solely in-frame clones and lacks some. The sample includes 230,000 or so clones, 75% to 90% of them seen just once. This TCR derives from a human donor in a cohort sampled during active COVID-19. J is TRBJ1-6 and V is TRBV30; a possible D gene is TRBD1 (6 bases). Source material: peripheral blood. For the CDR3, the DNA is TGTGCCTGGAGTAGGGCAGGGGTAAATTCACCCCTCCACTTT. Residues: CAWSRAGVNSPLHF.